This T cell receptor (beta chain) was captured in a study of T cell responses to AZD1222 COVID-19 vaccine. Study-level results: Increases in Spike-specific TCR breadth and depth were seen after two AZD1222 doses.

Sequencing was performed with immunoSEQ multiplex PCR; in TCRdb, only in-frame clones are kept and a portion is missing. This sample has roughly 120,000 clones; roughly 84% occur once, and the top ten carry 1% to 1.5%. As for this clone: Its target is not known.

This CDR3 has 16 amino acids. Germline assignment: CDR1 SGHRS and CDR2 YFSETQ. Between the trimmed V and J ends, which lost 4 bases and 3 bases, there was a span of 20 bases. This chain joins TRBV5-1 and TRBJ2-7, with D perhaps matching TRBD2 (6 bases). The receptor was isolated from an adult in good health. The starting material was peripheral blood, obtained on day 0 of AZD1222 vaccination. The CDR3 sequence is CASSPSAMEGRYEQYF. Here the CDR3 DNA reads TGCGCCAGCAGCCCCTCGGCGATGGAGGGCCGCTACGAGCAGTACTTC.